The source of this T cell receptor (beta chain) is a study of blood T cell repertoires in COVID-19. As for the study in general: Sample material is recorded as cDNA or gDNA derived from T cells, B-cell-depleted T cells, or PBMCs.

V dropped 1 base and J dropped 3 bases, with 14 bases sitting between them. Germline V gives CDR1 MNHNS, CDR2 SASEGT. The CDR3 spans 16 residues. The assay was immunoSEQ multiplex PCR, and TCRdb's table has in-frame clones only and misses some. This sample has hundreds of thousands of clones; roughly 90% occur once, and the top ten carry around 4.8%. Donors were grouped by their self-reported clinical history. Two negative PCRs, clearance, or symptom resolution characterized the recovered Cohort 3 donors. This chain joins TRBV6-1 and TRBJ2-3; D is possibly TRBD1 (6 bases). Material for sequencing was PBMCs or T cells enriched from blood (not recorded which). The source is a man aged 55 to 70 who had recovered from COVID-19. Here the CDR3 reads CASSEVLGGITDTQYF. The CDR3 coding sequence is TGTGCCAGCAGTGAAGTACTAGGGGGAATTACAGATACGCAGTATTTT.